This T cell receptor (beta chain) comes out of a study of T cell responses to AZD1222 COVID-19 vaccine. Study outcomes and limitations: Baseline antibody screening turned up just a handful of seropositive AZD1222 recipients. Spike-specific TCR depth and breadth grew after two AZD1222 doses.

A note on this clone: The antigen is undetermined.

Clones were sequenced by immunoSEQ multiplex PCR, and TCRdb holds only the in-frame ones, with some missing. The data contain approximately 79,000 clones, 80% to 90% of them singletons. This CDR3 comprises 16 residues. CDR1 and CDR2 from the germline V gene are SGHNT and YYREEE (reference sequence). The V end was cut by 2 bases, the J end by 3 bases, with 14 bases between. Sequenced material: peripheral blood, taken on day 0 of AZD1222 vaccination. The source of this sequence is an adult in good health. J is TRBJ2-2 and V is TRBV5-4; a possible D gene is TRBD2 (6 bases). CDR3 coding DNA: TGTGCCAGCAGCTTAGGCGGGATAACGGACACCGGGGAGCTGTTTTTT. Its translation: CASSLGGITDTGELFF.